Presented here are 11 T cell receptor beta chains from one specimen sequenced in a study of blood T cell repertoires in COVID-19. TCRdb's copy holds only in-frame clones and misses some; the assay was immunoSEQ multiplex PCR. The sample shows 300,000 to 350,000 clones, around nine tenths of them seen only once. Sample: PBMCs or T cells enriched from blood (not recorded which). These receptors all come from a young man who had recovered from COVID-19.

CDR3 loop: CASSLFPRWSSYNEQFF. The CDR3 nucleotides read TGTGCCAGCAGTTTATTTCCCCGTTGGAGCTCCTACAATGAGCAGTTCTTC. The chain combines TRBV28 with TRBJ2-1; D gene unclear. Trimming took 1 base from V and 0 from J, leaving 13 bases between them. Germline values: CDR1 MDHEN, CDR2 SYDVKM. The CDR3 sequence is 17 residues long.

For this clone: The sample carries other DNA sequences with the same CDR3. The chain is built from TRBV12-3 or TRBV12-4 and TRBJ1-1; the D gene is possibly TRBD1 (6 bases). This CDR3 spans 13 amino acids. V shed 6 bases and J shed 1 base, with 9 bases lying between them. For the CDR3, the DNA is TGTGCCAGCAGCTTGACAGGGAACACTGAAGCTTTCTTT. Translating it yields CASSLTGNTEAFF.

The chain uses TRBV20-1 and TRBJ1-3; maybe TRBD1 (5 bases). The CDR3 contains 11 residues. The germline gives CDR1 DFQATT, CDR2 SNEGSKA (reference sequence). Trimming took 3 bases from V and 12 from J, leaving 12 bases between them. CDR3 in amino acids: CSARSGRGIYF. For the CDR3, the DNA is TGCAGTGCTAGGTCCGGGAGGGGCATATATTTT.

DNA of the CDR3: TGTGCCACCAGTCGTACAGTGAACACCGGGGAGCTGTTTTTT. Translating gives CATSRTVNTGELFF. J is TRBJ2-2 and V is TRBV24-1; D uncertain. The CDR3 is 14 amino acids. The V gene's germline CDR1 is KGHDR and CDR2 SFDVKD. V was cut by 6 bases and J by 1 base, with 8 bases left in between.

The V gene is TRBV11-1, the J gene TRBJ2-3; no firm D call. This CDR3 is 12 amino acids long. Germline CDR1 is SGHAT and CDR2 is FQDESV (reference sequence). Trimming cost V 5 bases and J 5 bases, with 8 bases left between them. The CDR3 sequence is CASSHGLDTQYF. The CDR3 bases are TGTGCCAGCAGCCATGGGCTAGATACGCAGTATTTT.

The chain carries TRBV9 and TRBJ1-4, with unresolved D. The V gene lost 0 bases and the J gene lost 8 bases, with 8 bases spanning the gap. Germline V gives CDR1 SGDLS, CDR2 YYNGEE. The length of the CDR3 is 13 residues. The CDR3 coding sequence is TGTGCCAGCAGCGTAGACATGAGGGAAAAACTGTTTTTT. As protein: CASSVDMREKLFF.

The rearrangement joins TRBV15 to TRBJ1-5, with D perhaps matching TRBD1 (6 bases). The V gene's germline CDR1 is LNHNV and CDR2 YYDKDF (reference sequence). The CDR3 runs to 15 residues. The V end was cut by 0 bases, the J end by 7 bases, with 13 bases between. CDR3 in DNA: TGTGCCACCAGCAGAGATCGGGGGGCAGGGCAGCCCCAGCATTTT. It is translated as CATSRDRGAGQPQHF.

This chain connects TRBV7-3 to TRBJ2-3; TRBD2 matches at 8 bases. CDR1 is SGHTA, CDR2 FQGTGA, per germline. V trimming: 4 bases; J trimming: 3 bases; junction bases outside the gene matches: 6. This CDR3 comprises 15 residues. CDR3 protein: CASSSSSGRTDTQYF. The CDR3 coding sequence is TGTGCCAGCAGCTCCTCTAGCGGGCGGACAGATACGCAGTATTTT.

The chain recombines TRBV4-1 with TRBJ1-1; D remains ambiguous. Trimming took off 3 bases at V and 1 base at J, with 6 bases between the two ends. Germline loops: CDR1 MGHRA, CDR2 YSYEKL. CDR3 size: 13 residues. The CDR3 sequence: CASSHVGNTEAFF. In nucleotides, the CDR3 is TGCGCCAGCAGCCATGTCGGGAACACTGAAGCTTTCTTT.

The chain uses TRBV3-1 (or the pseudogene TRBV3-2) and TRBJ1-5; D may be TRBD1 (6 bases). The CDR3 covers 15 residues. Per germline, CDR1 LGHDT and CDR2 YNNKEL (reference sequence). V shed 3 bases and J shed 8 bases, with 17 bases lying between them. The CDR3 spells CASSQTGHPAEPQHF. The CDR3 DNA sequence: TGTGCCAGCAGCCAGACAGGACACCCGGCAGAGCCCCAGCATTTT.

The chain couples TRBV11-2 to TRBJ2-5; tentative D call: TRBD2 (6 bases). Germline V gene sequence: CDR1 SGHAT, CDR2 FQNNGV. The CDR3 is 14 amino acids. Between the trimmed V and J ends, which lost 2 bases and 4 bases, there was a span of 11 bases. CDR3 amino acids: CASSLWGDGETQYF. The DNA of the CDR3 is TGTGCCAGCAGCTTATGGGGGGACGGAGAGACCCAGTACTTC.